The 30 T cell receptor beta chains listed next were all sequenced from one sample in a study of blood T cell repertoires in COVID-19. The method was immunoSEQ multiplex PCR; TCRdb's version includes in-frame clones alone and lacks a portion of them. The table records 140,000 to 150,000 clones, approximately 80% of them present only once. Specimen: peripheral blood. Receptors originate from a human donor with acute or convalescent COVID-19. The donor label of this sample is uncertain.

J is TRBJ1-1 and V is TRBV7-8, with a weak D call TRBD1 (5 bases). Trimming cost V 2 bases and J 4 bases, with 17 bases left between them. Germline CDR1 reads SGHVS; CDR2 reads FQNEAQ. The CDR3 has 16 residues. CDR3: CASSLPDRPAVTEAFF. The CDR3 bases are TGTGCCAGCAGCTTACCAGACAGACCGGCGGTCACTGAAGCTTTCTTT. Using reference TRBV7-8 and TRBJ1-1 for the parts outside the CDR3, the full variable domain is GAGVSQSPRYKVAKRGQDVALRCDPISGHVSLFWYQQALGQGPEFLTYFQNEAQLDKSGLPSDRFFAERPEGSVSTLKIQRTQQEDSAVYLCASSLPDRPAVTEAFFGQGTRLTVV.

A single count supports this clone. DNA of the CDR3: TGTGCCAGCAGTTCAATTGCGCAGGCCCTCCGCGAGCAGTACTTC. This codes for CASSSIAQALREQYF. The chain recombines TRBV27 with TRBJ2-7; D is undetermined. Trimming took off 4 bases at V and 6 bases at J, with 19 bases between the two ends. Germline V gene sequence: CDR1 MNHEY, CDR2 SMNVEV (reference sequence). The CDR3 spans 15 residues.

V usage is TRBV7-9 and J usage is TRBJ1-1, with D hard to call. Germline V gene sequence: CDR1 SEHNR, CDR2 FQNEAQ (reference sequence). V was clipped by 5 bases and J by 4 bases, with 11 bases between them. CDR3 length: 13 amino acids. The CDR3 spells CASSLEGATEAFF. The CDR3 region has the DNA TGTGCCAGCAGCCTCGAAGGAGCCACTGAAGCTTTCTTT. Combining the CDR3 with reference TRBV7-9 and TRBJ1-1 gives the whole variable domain DTGVSQNPRHKITKRGQNVTFRCDPISEHNRLYWYRQTLGQGPEFLTYFQNEAQLEKSRLLSDRFSAERPKGSFSTLEIQRTEQGDSAMYLCASSLEGATEAFFGQGTRLTVV.

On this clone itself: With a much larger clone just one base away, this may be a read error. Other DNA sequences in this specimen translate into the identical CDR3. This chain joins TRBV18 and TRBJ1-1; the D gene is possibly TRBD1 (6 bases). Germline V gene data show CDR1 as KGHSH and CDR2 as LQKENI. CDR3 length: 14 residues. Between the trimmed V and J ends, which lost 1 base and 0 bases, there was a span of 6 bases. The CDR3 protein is CASSPQGVNTEAFF. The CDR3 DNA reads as TGTGCCAGCTCACCACAGGGGGTGAACACTGAAGCTTTCTTT.

DNA of the CDR3: TGTGCCAGCAGCTCCTCCCGGCAGGGGGGCTATGGCTACACCTTC. Translation: CASSSSRQGGYGYTF. This rearrangement joins TRBV13 to TRBJ1-2; TRBD1 agrees at 7 bases. The CDR3 covers 15 residues. Germline V gene sequence: CDR1 PRHDT, CDR2 FYEKMQ (reference sequence). Losses at the gene ends were 4 bases for V and 4 bases for J; bases not matched to a gene: 9.

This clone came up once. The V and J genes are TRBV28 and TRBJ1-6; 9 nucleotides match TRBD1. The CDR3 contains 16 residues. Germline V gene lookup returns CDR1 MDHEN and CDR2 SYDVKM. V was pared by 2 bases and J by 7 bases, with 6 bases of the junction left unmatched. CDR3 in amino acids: CASSLGDRVGNSPLHF. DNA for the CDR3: TGTGCCAGCAGTTTAGGGGACAGGGTTGGGAATTCACCCCTCCACTTT.

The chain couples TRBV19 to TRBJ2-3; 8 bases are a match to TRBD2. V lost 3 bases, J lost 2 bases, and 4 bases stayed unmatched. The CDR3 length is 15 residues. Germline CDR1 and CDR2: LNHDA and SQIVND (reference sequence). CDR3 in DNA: TGTGCCAGTAGTATGGGACTAGGTTTCACAGATACGCAGTATTTT. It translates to CASSMGLGFTDTQYF.

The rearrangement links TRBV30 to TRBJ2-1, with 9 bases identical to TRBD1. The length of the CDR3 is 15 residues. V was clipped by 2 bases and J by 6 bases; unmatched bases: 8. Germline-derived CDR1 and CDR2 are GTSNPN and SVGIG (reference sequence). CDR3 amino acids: CAWSHDRGWGNEQFF. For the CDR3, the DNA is TGTGCCTGGAGTCACGACAGGGGGTGGGGCAATGAGCAGTTCTTC.

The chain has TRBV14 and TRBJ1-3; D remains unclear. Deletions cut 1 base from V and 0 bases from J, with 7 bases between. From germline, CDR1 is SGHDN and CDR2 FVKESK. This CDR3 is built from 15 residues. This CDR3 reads CASSQVRNSGNTIYF. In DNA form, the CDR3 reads TGTGCCAGCAGCCAAGTGAGAAACTCTGGAAACACCATATATTTT.

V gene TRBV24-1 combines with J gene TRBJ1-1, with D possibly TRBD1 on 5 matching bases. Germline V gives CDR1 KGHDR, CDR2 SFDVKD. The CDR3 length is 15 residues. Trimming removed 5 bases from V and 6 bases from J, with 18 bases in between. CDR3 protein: CATSASGKRRAEAFF. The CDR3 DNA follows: TGTGCCACCAGTGCATCAGGGAAAAGGAGGGCTGAAGCTTTCTTT.

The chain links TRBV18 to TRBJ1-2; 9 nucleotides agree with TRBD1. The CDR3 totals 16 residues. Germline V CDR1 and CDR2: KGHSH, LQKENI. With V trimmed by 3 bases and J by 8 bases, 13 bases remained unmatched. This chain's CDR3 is CASSPPWTGQGSGYTF. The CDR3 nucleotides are TGTGCCAGCTCACCTCCCTGGACAGGACAGGGGTCGGGCTACACCTTC.

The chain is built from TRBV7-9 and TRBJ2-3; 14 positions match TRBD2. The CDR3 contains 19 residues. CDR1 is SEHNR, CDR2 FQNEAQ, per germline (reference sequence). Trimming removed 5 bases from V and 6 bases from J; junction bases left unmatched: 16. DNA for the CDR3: TGTGCCAGCAGCCCGGGGACTAGCGGGGGCTATGCACAAGTCGATACGCAGTATTTT. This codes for CASSPGTSGGYAQVDTQYF.

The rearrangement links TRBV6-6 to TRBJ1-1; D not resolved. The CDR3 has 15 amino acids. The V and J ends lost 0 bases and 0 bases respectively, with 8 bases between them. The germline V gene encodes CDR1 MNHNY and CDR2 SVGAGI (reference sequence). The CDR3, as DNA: TGTGCCAGCAGTTACTCCCCCCCCATGAACACTGAAGCTTTCTTT. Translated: CASSYSPPMNTEAFF.

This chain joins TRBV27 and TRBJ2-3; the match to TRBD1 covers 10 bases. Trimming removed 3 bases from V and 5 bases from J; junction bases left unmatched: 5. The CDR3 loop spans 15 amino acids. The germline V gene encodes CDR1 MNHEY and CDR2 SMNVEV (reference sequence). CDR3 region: CASSFRDRGLDTQYF. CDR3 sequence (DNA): TGTGCCAGCAGTTTTCGGGACAGGGGACTAGATACGCAGTATTTT.

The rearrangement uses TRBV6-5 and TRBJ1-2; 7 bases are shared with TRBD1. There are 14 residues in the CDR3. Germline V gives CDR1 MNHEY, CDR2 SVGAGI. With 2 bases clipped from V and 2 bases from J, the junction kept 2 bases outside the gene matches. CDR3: CASSYQTGNYGYTF. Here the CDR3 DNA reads TGTGCCAGCAGTTACCAGACAGGGAACTATGGCTACACCTTC.

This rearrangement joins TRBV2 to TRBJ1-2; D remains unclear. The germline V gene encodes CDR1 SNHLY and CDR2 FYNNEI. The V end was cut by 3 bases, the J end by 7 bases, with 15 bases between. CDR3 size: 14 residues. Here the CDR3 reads CASSDRAEHAGYTF. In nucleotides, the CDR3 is TGTGCCAGCAGTGATCGTGCGGAGCATGCTGGCTACACCTTC. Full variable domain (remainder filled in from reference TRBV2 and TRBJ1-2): EPEVTQTPSHQVTQMGQEVILRCVPISNHLYFYWYRQILGQKVEFLVSFYNNEISEKSEIFDDQFSVERPDGSNFTLKIRSTKLEDSAMYFCASSDRAEHAGYTFGSGTRLTVV.

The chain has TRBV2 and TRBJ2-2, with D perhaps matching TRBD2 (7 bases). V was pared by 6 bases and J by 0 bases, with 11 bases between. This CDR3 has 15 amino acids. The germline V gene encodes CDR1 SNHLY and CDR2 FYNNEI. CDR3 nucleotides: TGTGCCAGCAGCTACGGGGGGCCGAACACCGGGGAGCTGTTTTTT. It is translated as CASSYGGPNTGELFF.

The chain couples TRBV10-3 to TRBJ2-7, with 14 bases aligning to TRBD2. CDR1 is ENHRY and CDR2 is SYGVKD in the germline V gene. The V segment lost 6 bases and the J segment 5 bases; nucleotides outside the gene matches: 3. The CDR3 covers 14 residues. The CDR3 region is CAIRATSGGDEQYF. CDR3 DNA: TGTGCCATCAGGGCGACTAGCGGGGGGGACGAGCAGTACTTC.

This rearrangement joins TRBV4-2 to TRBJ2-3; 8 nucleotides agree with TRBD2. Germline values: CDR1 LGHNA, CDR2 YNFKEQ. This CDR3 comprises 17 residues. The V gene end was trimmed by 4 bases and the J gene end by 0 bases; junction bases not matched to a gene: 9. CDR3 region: CASSPSGAGASTDTQYF. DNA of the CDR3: TGTGCCAGCAGCCCGTCAGGAGCGGGGGCTAGCACAGATACGCAGTATTTT.

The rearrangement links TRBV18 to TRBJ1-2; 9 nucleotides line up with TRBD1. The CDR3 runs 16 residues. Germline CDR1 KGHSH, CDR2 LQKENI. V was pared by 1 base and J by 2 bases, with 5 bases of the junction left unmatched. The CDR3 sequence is CASSPQMDRGNYGYTF. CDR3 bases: TGTGCCAGCTCACCACAAATGGACAGGGGAAACTATGGCTACACCTTC.

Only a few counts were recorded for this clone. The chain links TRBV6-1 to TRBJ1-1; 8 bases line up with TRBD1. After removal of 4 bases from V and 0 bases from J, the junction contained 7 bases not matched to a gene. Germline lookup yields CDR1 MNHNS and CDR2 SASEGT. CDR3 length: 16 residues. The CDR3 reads CASSATTTGVNTEAFF. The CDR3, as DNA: TGTGCCAGCAGTGCCACCACGACAGGGGTGAACACTGAAGCTTTCTTT.

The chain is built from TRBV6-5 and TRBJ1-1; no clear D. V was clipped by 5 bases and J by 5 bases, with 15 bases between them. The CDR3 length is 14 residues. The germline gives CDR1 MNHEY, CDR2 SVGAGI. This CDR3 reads CASSTLGGETEAFF. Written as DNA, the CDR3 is TGTGCCAGCAGTACCCTAGGCGGTGAAACTGAAGCTTTCTTT.

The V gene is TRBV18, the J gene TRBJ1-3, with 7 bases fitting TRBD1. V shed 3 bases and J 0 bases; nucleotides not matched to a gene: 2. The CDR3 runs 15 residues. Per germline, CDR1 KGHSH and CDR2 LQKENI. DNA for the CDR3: TGTGCCAGCTCACCGGACAGGATCTCTGGAAACACCATATATTTT. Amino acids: CASSPDRISGNTIYF.

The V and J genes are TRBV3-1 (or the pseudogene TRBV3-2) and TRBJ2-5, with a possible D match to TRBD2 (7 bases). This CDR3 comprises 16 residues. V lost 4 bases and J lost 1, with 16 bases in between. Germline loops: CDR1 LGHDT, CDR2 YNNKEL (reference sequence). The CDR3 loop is CASSPQGGGRQETQYF. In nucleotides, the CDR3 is TGTGCCAGCAGCCCCCAGGGAGGGGGTCGCCAAGAGACCCAGTACTTC.

The CDR3 loop reads CSVEDPEQGQETQYF. For the CDR3, the DNA is TGCAGCGTTGAAGACCCCGAACAGGGGCAAGAGACCCAGTACTTC. The genes are TRBV29-1 and TRBJ2-5; 7 positions match TRBD1. The germline CDR1 and CDR2 sequences are SQVTM and ANQGSEA. V shed 0 bases and J 2 bases; nucleotides not matched to a gene: 6. This CDR3 spans 15 amino acids. Drawing the rest from reference TRBV29-1 and TRBJ2-5, the complete variable domain is SAVISQKPSRDICQRGTSLTIQCQVDSQVTMMFWYRQQPGQSLTLIATANQGSEATYESGFVIDKFPISRPNLTFSTLTVSNMSPEDSSIYLCSVEDPEQGQETQYFGPGTRLLVL.

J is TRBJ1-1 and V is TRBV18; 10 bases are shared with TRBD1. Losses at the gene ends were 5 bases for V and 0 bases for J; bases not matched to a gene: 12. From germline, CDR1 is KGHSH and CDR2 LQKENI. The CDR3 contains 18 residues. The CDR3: CASSGLDRGHSMNTEAFF. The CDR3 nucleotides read TGTGCCAGCTCAGGACTCGACAGGGGGCATTCCATGAACACTGAAGCTTTCTTT.

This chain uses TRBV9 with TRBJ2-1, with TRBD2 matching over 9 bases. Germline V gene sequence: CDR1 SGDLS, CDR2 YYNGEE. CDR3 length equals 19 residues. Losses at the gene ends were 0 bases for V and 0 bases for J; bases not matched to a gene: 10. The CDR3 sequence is CASSVEKLAGPSSYNEQFF. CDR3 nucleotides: TGTGCCAGCAGCGTAGAAAAGCTAGCGGGGCCGAGCTCCTACAATGAGCAGTTCTTC. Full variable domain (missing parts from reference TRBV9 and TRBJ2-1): DSGVTQTPKHLITATGQRVTLRCSPRSGDLSVYWYQQSLDQGLQFLIQYYNGEERAKGNILERFSAQQFPDLHSELNLSSLELGDSALYFCASSVEKLAGPSSYNEQFFGPGTRLTVL.

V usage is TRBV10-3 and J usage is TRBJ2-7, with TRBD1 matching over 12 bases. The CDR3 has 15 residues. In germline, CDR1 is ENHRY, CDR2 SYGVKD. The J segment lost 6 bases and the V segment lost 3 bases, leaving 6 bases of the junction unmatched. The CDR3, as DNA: TGTGCCATCAGTGATTCCGGGACAGGGGGCTCCGAGCAGTACTTC. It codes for CAISDSGTGGSEQYF.

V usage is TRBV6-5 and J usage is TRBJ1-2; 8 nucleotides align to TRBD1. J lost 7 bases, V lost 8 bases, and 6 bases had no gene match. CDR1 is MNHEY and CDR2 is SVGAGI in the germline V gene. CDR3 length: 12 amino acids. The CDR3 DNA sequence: TGTGCCAGCTGGGCAGGGGGCGTTGGCTACACCTTC. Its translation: CASWAGGVGYTF.

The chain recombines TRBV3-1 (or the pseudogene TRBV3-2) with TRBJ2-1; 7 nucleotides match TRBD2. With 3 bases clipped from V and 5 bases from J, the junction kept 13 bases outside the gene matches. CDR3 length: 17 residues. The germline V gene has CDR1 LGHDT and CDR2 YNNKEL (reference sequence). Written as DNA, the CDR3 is TGTGCCAGCAGCCACCAGGCGCGGGGAGGGGACCACAATGAGCAGTTCTTC. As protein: CASSHQARGGDHNEQFF.